Reported below is one TCR beta chain. The CDR3 sequence is 17 residues long. Germline-derived CDR1 and CDR2 are LNHNV and YYDKDF (reference sequence). The V segment lost 1 base and the J segment 2 bases; nucleotides outside the gene matches: 5. As processed by the authors: Estimation of nucleated cell counts relied on the amplification of reference gene primers. The assay was immunoSEQ multiplex PCR, and TCRdb's table has in-frame clones only and misses some. V and J calls and clone size are given by that table; D and trimming were obtained from the DNA. The sample lists 210,000 or so clones; approximately 78% were seen once. This record comes from a study of blood T cell repertoires in COVID-19. For the study at large: Sample material is recorded as cDNA or gDNA derived from T cells, B-cell-depleted T cells, or PBMCs.

This rearrangement joins TRBV15 to TRBJ2-3, with 11 positions matching TRBD2. The TCR comes from a woman aged 40 to 50 with acute or convalescent COVID-19. The sample was peripheral blood. CDR3 sequence: CATSRARLAGNTDTQYF. CDR3 in DNA: TGTGCCACCAGCAGAGCGAGACTAGCGGGGAACACAGATACGCAGTATTTT.